The present entry profiles one T cell receptor beta chain with its context. Its antigen is unknown. This entry belongs to a study of cytomegalovirus exposure and HLA in healthy donors. Notes on the study in general: For most TCR sequences rarity was the rule, although some public TCRs occurred in many donors.

Researchers ran the PCR with 60 Vbeta and 13 Jbeta primers. The table came from immunoSEQ multiplex PCR; TCRdb's copy has only in-frame clones and leaves some out. Among around 150,000 clones listed, 68% were seen once. Regarding donors, all were healthy bone marrow donors. The V segment lost 3 bases and the J segment 2 bases; nucleotides outside the gene matches: 8. Germline CDR1 is SGHTA and CDR2 is FQGTGA. The length of the CDR3 is 16 residues. The chain employs TRBV7-3 and TRBJ2-3; 7 bases align to TRBD2. The sequence derives from a man aged 45-65 years in good health and CMV-seronegative. The specimen sequenced was PBMCs. For the CDR3, the DNA is TGTGCCAGCAGCTTCCTCAGCGGGGCCCTCACAGATACGCAGTATTTT. It translates to CASSFLSGALTDTQYF.